This T cell receptor (beta chain) comes out of a study of cytomegalovirus exposure and HLA in healthy donors. The CDR3 has 14 residues. The V gene's germline CDR1 is LNHDA and CDR2 SQIVND (reference sequence). V was pared by 10 bases and J by 4 bases, with 19 bases between. This PCR relied on a set of 60 Vbeta primers and 13 Jbeta primers. Data came from immunoSEQ multiplex PCR; TCRdb stores just in-frame clones and leaves some out. The sample lists 110,000 or so clones, over 65% occurring once. This receptor was identified in a woman aged 40 to 50 in good health and CMV-seropositive. The rearrangement links TRBV19 to TRBJ1-1; tentatively, D is TRBD1 (5 bases). Material for sequencing was PBMCs. For the CDR3, the DNA is TGTGCCACCTTGGGGGGGAGTACTGGCACTGAAGCTTTCTTT. The encoded protein is CATLGGSTGTEAFF.